The 27 T cell receptor beta chains below all came from one sample that was sequenced in a study of T cell changes during pregnancy in multiple sclerosis. Sequenced by immunoSEQ multiplex PCR; TCRdb stores in-frame clones only, minus some. The sample lists roughly 48,000 clones, over 90% seen once, with 5.5% to 6% in the top ten. The material was CD8+ T cells from peripheral blood mononuclear cells, obtained in the first trimester of pregnancy. All receptors derive from a female donor with multiple sclerosis, enrolled in a pregnancy study.

V gene TRBV7-9 combines with J gene TRBJ1-2, with D tentatively TRBD1 (6 bases). Germline CDR1 is SEHNR and CDR2 is FQNEAQ (reference sequence). The CDR3 contains 16 residues. V lost 5 bases and J 4 bases, leaving 20 bases between the germline ends. The CDR3: CASSPTLGGAFYGYTF. CDR3 nucleotides: TGTGCCAGCAGCCCGACCCTGGGGGGGGCTTTCTATGGCTACACCTTC.

The chain carries TRBV29-1 and TRBJ2-7, with 9 positions matching TRBD1. This CDR3 has 15 amino acids. Germline V gene data show CDR1 as SQVTM and CDR2 as ANQGSEA. The V and J ends lost 3 bases and 1 base, in that order; junction bases with no gene match: 7. The CDR3 region is CSVEWGQGSSYEQYF. The CDR3 coding sequence is TGCAGCGTTGAGTGGGGACAGGGATCTTCCTACGAGCAGTACTTC.

The chain uses TRBV5-4 and TRBJ1-2; TRBD1 agrees at 7 bases. Germline V gene lookup returns CDR1 SGHNT and CDR2 YYREEE (reference sequence). The trim removed 5 bases at V and 4 bases at J, leaving 8 bases unmatched. The CDR3 length is 14 residues. Written as DNA, the CDR3 is TGTGCCAGCAGGCCCCCGGGACAGTCCTATGGCTACACCTTC. Amino acids: CASRPPGQSYGYTF.

This clone was observed once. V gene TRBV4-1 combines with J gene TRBJ2-7, with 10 bases identical to TRBD2. This CDR3 region has 15 residues. The V gene's germline CDR1 is MGHRA and CDR2 YSYEKL. The trim removed 4 bases at V and 3 bases at J, leaving 6 bases unmatched. The CDR3 loop is CASSPPGTSVYEQYF. In DNA, the CDR3 is TGCGCCAGCAGCCCTCCCGGGACTAGCGTCTACGAGCAGTACTTC.

This sequence joins TRBV7-2 and TRBJ2-7; 12 positions match TRBD2. Germline CDR1 SGHTA, CDR2 FQGNSA. V dropped 3 bases and J dropped 3; count of bases not matched to a gene: 0. The CDR3 runs to 14 residues. The CDR3 spells CASSLGLAGYEQYF. Here the CDR3 DNA reads TGTGCCAGCAGCTTGGGACTAGCGGGCTACGAGCAGTACTTC.

The CDR3 bases are TGTGCCAGCAGCAGGTGGGACTCCGGCACCGGGGAGCTGTTTTTT. The encoded protein is CASSRWDSGTGELFF. The rearrangement uses TRBV5-8 and TRBJ2-2; maybe TRBD2 (6 bases). The CDR3 is 15 amino acids. Trimming cost V 4 bases and J 4 bases, with 14 bases left between them. CDR1 and CDR2 from the germline V gene are SGHTS and YDEGEE.

The rearrangement uses TRBV7-9 and TRBJ2-5; possibly TRBD2 for D (6 bases). Trimming removed 5 bases from V and 5 bases from J, with 18 bases in between. Germline V gives CDR1 SEHNR, CDR2 FQNEAQ (reference sequence). The CDR3 extends over 15 amino acids. The CDR3 protein is CASSPAVAAGETQYF. CDR3 bases: TGTGCCAGCAGCCCGGCGGTGGCCGCGGGGGAGACCCAGTACTTC.

The J gene is TRBJ1-5, the V gene TRBV27; 11 nucleotides align to TRBD1. Unmatched junction bases numbered 8, after V lost 5 bases and J lost 5 bases. The CDR3 consists of 16 residues. Germline CDR1 MNHEY, CDR2 SMNVEV (reference sequence). Here the CDR3 reads CASSPRTGGADQPQHF. CDR3 nucleotide sequence: TGTGCCAGCAGTCCTCGGACAGGGGGCGCGGATCAGCCCCAGCATTTT.

V is TRBV19 and J is TRBJ1-2, with TRBD1 identical over 10 bases. The V and J ends lost 11 bases and 5 bases, in that order; junction bases with no gene match: 5. This CDR3 region has 12 residues. Germline CDR1 and CDR2: LNHDA and SQIVND (reference sequence). The CDR3 reads CASTGGGYGYTF. CDR3 bases: TGTGCCTCGACAGGGGGCGGGTATGGCTACACCTTC.

The rearrangement joins TRBV10-2 to TRBJ1-2; TRBD1 matches 10 bases. Germline V lookup: CDR1 WSHSY, CDR2 SAAADI. V was pared by 6 bases and J by 6 bases, with 4 bases of the junction left unmatched. This CDR3 has 13 amino acids. The CDR3 DNA reads TGCGCCAGCAGCCCGGGACAGGGGAATGGCTACACCTTC. This sequence encodes CASSPGQGNGYTF.

In DNA, the CDR3 is TGTGCCAGCTCACCACCTATCAGCTCTGGAAACACCATATATTTT. It encodes CASSPPISSGNTIYF. The chain has TRBV18 and TRBJ1-3, with D unresolved. V shed 0 bases and J shed 0 bases, with 6 bases lying between them. The CDR3 is made up of 15 amino acids. The germline V gene has CDR1 KGHSH and CDR2 LQKENI. Filled out from reference TRBV18 and TRBJ1-3, the complete variable domain reads NAGVMQNPRHLVRRRGQEARLRCSPMKGHSHVYWYRQLPEEGLKFMVYLQKENIIDESGMPKERFSAEFPKEGPSILRIQQVVRGDSAAYFCASSPPISSGNTIYFGEGSWLTVV.

The chain couples TRBV19 to TRBJ1-1; possibly TRBD1 for D (5 bases). The CDR3 totals 15 residues. Trimming left V 2 bases short and J 4 bases short, with 14 bases between. Germline V gene sequence: CDR1 LNHDA, CDR2 SQIVND (reference sequence). The CDR3 bases are TGTGCCAGTAGTATAAACCCGGGCAGGGTCACTGAAGCTTTCTTT. Amino acid sequence: CASSINPGRVTEAFF.

This chain connects TRBV7-8 to TRBJ1-2; a weak D match, TRBD1 (6 bases). V dropped 5 bases and J dropped 4 bases, with 20 bases sitting between them. Germline CDR1 reads SGHVS; CDR2 reads FQNEAQ. The CDR3 extends over 16 amino acids. CDR3 region: CASSPTGTRGGYGYTF. In nucleotides, the CDR3 is TGTGCCAGCAGCCCCACCGGGACACGGGGGGGCTATGGCTACACCTTC.

The CDR3 DNA is TGTGCCAGCAGTGCCGGGAGTACAGATACGCAGTATTTT. Translation: CASSAGSTDTQYF. This sequence joins TRBV6-4 and TRBJ2-3; D may be TRBD2 (6 bases). V lost 4 bases, J lost 3 bases, and 8 bases lay in between. Germline V CDR1 and CDR2: MRHNA, SNTAGT. The CDR3 runs to 13 residues.

The chain recombines TRBV2 with TRBJ2-5; D is unresolved. CDR1 and CDR2 from the germline V gene are SNHLY and FYNNEI. Trimming removed 3 bases at V and 1 base at J, with 9 bases between. CDR3 size: 14 residues. The CDR3 protein is CASSEWAAQETQYF. The CDR3 DNA reads as TGTGCCAGCAGTGAGTGGGCAGCCCAAGAGACCCAGTACTTC. The whole variable domain, remainder taken from reference TRBV2 and TRBJ2-5, is EPEVTQTPSHQVTQMGQEVILRCVPISNHLYFYWYRQILGQKVEFLVSFYNNEISEKSEIFDDQFSVERPDGSNFTLKIRSTKLEDSAMYFCASSEWAAQETQYFGPGTRLLVL.

The rearrangement uses TRBV25-1 and TRBJ2-2, with 8 bases aligning to TRBD2. The CDR3 loop spans 12 amino acids. In germline, CDR1 is MGHDK, CDR2 SYGVNS. With 7 bases clipped from V and 6 bases from J, the junction kept 1 base outside the gene matches. The CDR3 sequence is CASNGGAGELFF. In nucleotides, the CDR3 is TGTGCCAGCAACGGGGGGGCCGGGGAGCTGTTTTTT.

This clone was seen once. The genes are TRBV5-1 and TRBJ2-3; 13 bases are shared with TRBD2. V dropped 0 bases and J dropped 4; count of bases not matched to a gene: 5. Germline loops: CDR1 SGHRS, CDR2 YFSETQ. CDR3 length: 17 residues. The CDR3 region has the DNA TGCGCCAGCAGCTTGGCTGGACTAGCGGGAGAAGCAGATACGCAGTATTTT. Translated, it gives CASSLAGLAGEADTQYF.

By share, this clone ranks as medium-sized (0.01 to 0.1%). The chain joins TRBV11-2 to TRBJ2-3; 7 nucleotides match TRBD2. The germline CDR1 and CDR2 sequences are SGHAT and FQNNGV. The J segment lost 2 bases and the V segment lost 1 base, leaving 6 bases of the junction unmatched. The CDR3 is made up of 16 amino acids. The CDR3 is CASSLGGGSLTDTQYF. CDR3 DNA: TGTGCCAGCAGCTTAGGGGGGGGATCCCTCACAGATACGCAGTATTTT.

The chain combines TRBV2 with TRBJ2-7; D is possibly TRBD1 (8 bases). With 6 bases removed from V and 6 bases from J, the gap between germline ends came to 18 bases. Germline CDR1 is SNHLY and CDR2 is FYNNEI. The CDR3 is 14 amino acids. This CDR3 is CASSLSTGGGEQYF. CDR3 sequence (DNA): TGTGCCAGCAGCCTCTCAACAGGGGGGGGCGAGCAGTACTTC.

V and J are TRBV9 and TRBJ1-2, with D possibly TRBD1 on 6 matching bases. The germline gives CDR1 SGDLS, CDR2 YYNGEE. The CDR3 has 9 residues. With 7 bases removed from V and 10 bases from J, the gap between germline ends came to 8 bases. The CDR3 reads CASGQPYTF. CDR3 nucleotide sequence: TGTGCCAGCGGACAGCCCTACACCTTC.

This rearrangement joins TRBV7-8 to TRBJ2-7; 8 positions agree with TRBD1. This CDR3 comprises 16 residues. J was trimmed by 2 bases and V by 5 bases; bases with no gene match: 11. Germline lookup yields CDR1 SGHVS and CDR2 FQNEAQ. CDR3 sequence reads: CASSPDRDRITYEQYF. CDR3 nucleotide sequence: TGTGCCAGCAGCCCTGACCGGGACAGGATCACCTACGAGCAGTACTTC. The full variable domain, its missing parts supplied by reference TRBV7-8 and TRBJ2-7, is GAGVSQSPRYKVAKRGQDVALRCDPISGHVSLFWYQQALGQGPEFLTYFQNEAQLDKSGLPSDRFFAERPEGSVSTLKIQRTQQEDSAVYLCASSPDRDRITYEQYFGPGTRLTVT.

The count of this clone is one. The chain employs TRBV7-8 and TRBJ1-1, with TRBD1 identical over 7 bases. J gave up 11 bases and V 4 bases, and 10 bases lay outside the gene matches. This CDR3 region has 13 residues. In germline, CDR1 is SGHVS, CDR2 FQNEAQ. Here the CDR3 reads CASSSGQFREAFF. For the CDR3, the DNA is TGTGCCAGCAGCTCGGGACAGTTCAGGGAGGCTTTCTTT.

The rearrangement links TRBV4-1 to TRBJ2-1; D uncertain. The germline CDR1 and CDR2 sequences are MGHRA and YSYEKL. V lost 3 bases and J 4 bases, leaving 4 bases between the germline ends. There are 12 residues in the CDR3. As DNA, the CDR3 is TGCGCCAGCAGCCATCCTTACAATGAGCAGTTCTTC. Translating it yields CASSHPYNEQFF.

The chain links TRBV7-8 to TRBJ2-2; the match to TRBD1 covers 9 bases. Germline loops: CDR1 SGHVS, CDR2 FQNEAQ. CDR3 size: 15 residues. V lost 1 base, J lost 6 bases, and 3 bases stayed unmatched. The DNA for the CDR3 is TGTGCCAGCAGCTTAGGCGGGACAGGGTCCGGGGAGCTGTTTTTT. It encodes CASSLGGTGSGELFF. The full variable domain, its missing parts supplied by reference TRBV7-8 and TRBJ2-2, is GAGVSQSPRYKVAKRGQDVALRCDPISGHVSLFWYQQALGQGPEFLTYFQNEAQLDKSGLPSDRFFAERPEGSVSTLKIQRTQQEDSAVYLCASSLGGTGSGELFFGEGSRLTVL.

This clone appeared a single time. This sequence joins TRBV7-6 and TRBJ2-7, with 9 bases fitting TRBD2. This CDR3 has 14 residues. CDR1 is SGHVS and CDR2 is FNYEAQ in the germline V gene. The J segment lost 4 bases and the V segment lost 5 bases, leaving 6 bases of the junction unmatched. In DNA form, the CDR3 reads TGTGCCAGCAGCCCTTTAGCGGGAGATTACGAGCAGTACTTC. Translated, it gives CASSPLAGDYEQYF.

The chain joins TRBV5-6 to TRBJ1-1; D might be TRBD1 (6 bases). V was trimmed by 5 bases and J by 4 bases, leaving 12 bases between them. The CDR3 covers 13 residues. CDR1 and CDR2 from the germline V gene are SGHDT and YYEEEE. The CDR3 DNA follows: TGTGCCAGCAGTGCAGGGGTAGGCACTGAAGCTTTCTTT. This sequence encodes CASSAGVGTEAFF. The variable domain in full, completed from reference TRBV5-6 and TRBJ1-1, reads DAGVTQSPTHLIKTRGQQVTLRCSPKSGHDTVSWYQQALGQGPQFIFQYYEEEERQRGNFPDRFSGHQFPNYSSELNVNALLLGDSALYLCASSAGVGTEAFFGQGTRLTVV.

The chain joins TRBV30 to TRBJ2-1, with D unresolved. CDR1 and CDR2 from the germline V gene are GTSNPN and SVGIG (reference sequence). The CDR3 spans 12 residues. Trimming shortened V by 5 bases and J by 6 bases, and 11 bases separated the two germline ends. In nucleotides, the CDR3 is TGTGCCTGGGCCTACTCTTCCAATGAGCAGTTCTTC. Translation: CAWAYSSNEQFF.